The rows below give T cell receptor beta chains drawn from one sample of a study of blood T cell repertoires in COVID-19. Produced via immunoSEQ multiplex PCR; TCRdb's table is partial and in-frame only. The table lists more than 300,000 clones, 87% of them singletons, with 10% in the top ten. The sample consisted of peripheral blood. All receptors derive from a woman in her twenties or thirties with COVID-19, enrolled during active disease. CDR3s include the opening cysteine and the closing phenylalanine or tryptophan. The order of the fields is D gene, V gene, clone size, J gene, CDR3 DNA, CDR3 protein. D genes are given only for firm matches. Clone sizes are given selectively: once, few, many, or a class where the clone is expanded.

d_call: -; v_call: TRBV28; clone_size: once; j_call: TRBJ2-3; cdr3_nt: -; cdr3_aa: CASSTSIAGTQYF
d_call: -; v_call: TRBV15; clone_size: medium-sized; j_call: TRBJ2-2; cdr3_nt: TGTGCCACCAGGTCGACCCTAGGACAGCGCACCGGGGAGCTGTTTTTT; cdr3_aa: CATRSTLGQRTGELFF
d_call: -; v_call: TRBV27; clone_size: once; j_call: TRBJ1-1; cdr3_nt: TGTGCCAGCAGTTTGGGCGGGGTGGTGAACACTGAAGCTTTCTTT; cdr3_aa: CASSLGGVVNTEAFF
d_call: TRBD2; v_call: TRBV24-1; clone_size: -; j_call: TRBJ2-1; cdr3_nt: TGTGCCACCAGTGAGTTAGCGGGAGGGCCGACGAATGAGCAGTTCTTC; cdr3_aa: CATSELAGGPTNEQFF
d_call: TRBD1; v_call: TRBV9; clone_size: -; j_call: TRBJ2-7; cdr3_nt: TGTGCCAGCAGCGTCGAATCAGGGGGCGGCTACGAGCAGTACTTC; cdr3_aa: CASSVESGGGYEQYF
d_call: TRBD1; v_call: TRBV5-1; clone_size: once; j_call: TRBJ2-7; cdr3_nt: TGCGCCAGCAGCTCAGCTCCGGGACAGGGGGCAATAGAGCAGTACTTC; cdr3_aa: CASSSAPGQGAIEQYF
d_call: -; v_call: TRBV4-1; clone_size: -; j_call: TRBJ2-1; cdr3_nt: TGCGCCAGCAGCAACATGGACTATCAGTTCTTC; cdr3_aa: CASSNMDYQFF
d_call: -; v_call: TRBV7-2; clone_size: -; j_call: TRBJ2-5; cdr3_nt: TGTGCCAGCAGCTCCCTGGGCAGTTCAGAGACCCAGTACTTC; cdr3_aa: CASSSLGSSETQYF
d_call: TRBD2; v_call: TRBV27; clone_size: -; j_call: TRBJ2-1; cdr3_nt: TGTGCCAGCAGCTTGGAGACTAGCGGGAAAAATGAGCAGTTCTTC; cdr3_aa: CASSLETSGKNEQFF
d_call: -; v_call: TRBV7-2; clone_size: -; j_call: TRBJ2-7; cdr3_nt: TGTGCCAGCAGCTTAGTAAGCGTGTACGAGCAGTACTTC; cdr3_aa: CASSLVSVYEQYF
d_call: -; v_call: TRBV30; clone_size: -; j_call: TRBJ2-1; cdr3_nt: TGTGCCTGGAGCGGGAGCCACAATGAGCAGTTCTTC; cdr3_aa: CAWSGSHNEQFF
d_call: -; v_call: TRBV7-2; clone_size: -; j_call: TRBJ2-5; cdr3_nt: TGTGCCAGCAGCTTAGTGGGAGGCGAGACCCAGTACTTC; cdr3_aa: CASSLVGGETQYF
d_call: -; v_call: TRBV7-3; clone_size: -; j_call: TRBJ2-2; cdr3_nt: TGTGCCAGCAGCCCCCCGTCGGATCGGGCCGGGGAGCTGTTTTTT; cdr3_aa: CASSPPSDRAGELFF
d_call: -; v_call: TRBV18; clone_size: -; j_call: TRBJ2-1; cdr3_nt: TGTGCCAGCTCACTGGGGGGCTACAATGAGCAGTTCTTC; cdr3_aa: CASSLGGYNEQFF
d_call: TRBD1; v_call: TRBV2; clone_size: -; j_call: TRBJ1-4; cdr3_nt: TGTGCCAGCAGCGTACAGGGGGCCAATGAAAAACTGTTTTTT; cdr3_aa: CASSVQGANEKLFF
d_call: -; v_call: TRBV5-6; clone_size: once; j_call: TRBJ1-4; cdr3_nt: TGTGCCAGCAGCGCCGGAGTGAAACTGTTTTTT; cdr3_aa: CASSAGVKLFF
d_call: TRBD2; v_call: TRBV10-1; clone_size: once; j_call: TRBJ2-3; cdr3_nt: TGCGCCAGCAGTAGGCTAGCGGACCCCACAGATACGCAGTATTTT; cdr3_aa: CASSRLADPTDTQYF
d_call: -; v_call: TRBV5-8; clone_size: -; j_call: TRBJ2-7; cdr3_nt: TGTGCCAGCAGCCTCAGACAGGCGAGCTACGAGCAGTACTTC; cdr3_aa: CASSLRQASYEQYF
d_call: -; v_call: TRBV2; clone_size: -; j_call: TRBJ2-2; cdr3_nt: TGTGCCAGCAACGCAGAGAACACCGGGGAGCTGTTTTTT; cdr3_aa: CASNAENTGELFF
d_call: TRBD1; v_call: TRBV2; clone_size: -; j_call: TRBJ1-1; cdr3_nt: TGTGCCAGCAGGGACAGGGTGCGGGCTGAAGCTTTCTTT; cdr3_aa: CASRDRVRAEAFF
d_call: TRBD2; v_call: TRBV24-1; clone_size: -; j_call: TRBJ2-2; cdr3_nt: TGTGCCACCAGCTCGACTAGCGCCGGGGAGCTGTTTTTT; cdr3_aa: CATSSTSAGELFF
d_call: -; v_call: TRBV7-3; clone_size: -; j_call: TRBJ2-1; cdr3_nt: TGTGCCAGCAGCTCCTACCCCCCCAATGAGCAGTTCTTC; cdr3_aa: CASSSYPPNEQFF